Each of the 8 T cell receptor beta chains below was sequenced from the same sample in a study of identical twins. TCRdb re-derived calls from the 5' RACE reads in MiXCR, one entry per CDR3 protein. The sample lists roughly 700,000 distinct CDR3 sequences; over 8.5% were seen once. The data also belong to a second study, concerning yellow fever vaccine responses in identical twins.

Sequenced sample: PBMCs. Source of these receptors: a woman younger than 35 in good health.

The chain combines TRBV23-1 with TRBJ2-5; possible D gene TRBD2, 5 bases. TRBV23-1 counts as an open reading frame of uncertain function. The CDR3 is 16 residues long. V gave up 3 bases and J gave up 7 bases, with 21 bases separating them. The CDR3 DNA follows: TGCGCCAGCAGTCAGAGGGAAGGGCGGGCCGATGGGACCCAGTACTTC. Translation gives CASSQREGRADGTQYF.

This chain links TRBV20-1 with TRBJ2-7, with 9 bases that match TRBD2. CDR1 is DFQATT and CDR2 is SNEGSKA in the germline V gene (reference sequence). The CDR3 is 12 residues long. For the CDR3, the DNA is TGCAGCGTTATAGCGGGAGTCTACGAGCAGTACTTC. It codes for CSVIAGVYEQYF.

This clonotype was recorded many times. The J gene is TRBJ2-5, the V gene TRBV6-1; D ambiguous. Trimming left V 3 bases short and J 1 base short, with 6 bases between. CDR1 is MNHNS, CDR2 SASEGT, per germline. The CDR3 is 13 amino acids. Here the CDR3 reads CASSETAQETQYF. The DNA for the CDR3 is TGTGCCAGCAGTGAGACGGCCCAAGAGACCCAGTACTTC.

J is TRBJ2-2 and V is TRBV6-2 or TRBV6-3, with TRBD2 as a possible D gene (5 bases). V was cut by 2 bases and J by 0 bases, with 16 bases left in between. This CDR3 has 18 residues. The V gene's germline CDR1 is MNHEY and CDR2 SVGEGT. The CDR3: CASSYVSSGKTNTGELFF. In DNA form, the CDR3 reads TGTGCCAGCAGTTACGTTTCGAGCGGAAAAACGAACACCGGGGAGCTGTTTTTT.

Only a few counts were recorded for this clonotype. The chain has TRBV29-1 and TRBJ2-2; D remains unclear. V gave up 0 bases and J gave up 8 bases, with 10 bases separating them. The CDR3 totals 13 residues. Germline-derived CDR1 and CDR2 are SQVTM and ANQGSEA. This chain's CDR3 is CSVEDWAVGELFF. CDR3 sequence (DNA): TGCAGCGTTGAAGATTGGGCAGTTGGGGAGCTGTTTTTT.

This clonotype was detected many times. The J gene is TRBJ1-1, the V gene TRBV12-3 or TRBV12-4; D remains unclear. Trimming took off 7 bases at V and 6 bases at J, with 9 bases between the two ends. The CDR3 extends over 11 amino acids. The CDR3 DNA reads as TGTGCCAGCACTTTTCTTGCTGAAGCTTTCTTT. Amino acid sequence: CASTFLAEAFF.

The genes are TRBV6-2 or TRBV6-3 and TRBJ2-2, with 7 bases identical to TRBD1. The CDR3 runs 14 residues. Per the germline V gene, CDR1 is MNHEY and CDR2 is SVGEGT. With 10 bases clipped from V and 2 bases from J, the junction kept 7 bases outside the gene matches. The CDR3 here is CATRGQINTGELFF. DNA for the CDR3: TGTGCCACCAGGGGACAGATTAACACCGGGGAGCTGTTTTTT.

V usage is TRBV20-1 and J usage is TRBJ2-3, with TRBD2 matching over 9 bases. There are 15 residues in the CDR3. Germline-derived CDR1 and CDR2 are DFQATT and SNEGSKA (reference sequence). The trim removed 3 bases at V and 2 bases at J, leaving 6 bases unmatched. DNA of the CDR3: TGCAGTGCTAGTACTAGCGGGCGGTCCACAGATACGCAGTATTTT. This sequence encodes CSASTSGRSTDTQYF.